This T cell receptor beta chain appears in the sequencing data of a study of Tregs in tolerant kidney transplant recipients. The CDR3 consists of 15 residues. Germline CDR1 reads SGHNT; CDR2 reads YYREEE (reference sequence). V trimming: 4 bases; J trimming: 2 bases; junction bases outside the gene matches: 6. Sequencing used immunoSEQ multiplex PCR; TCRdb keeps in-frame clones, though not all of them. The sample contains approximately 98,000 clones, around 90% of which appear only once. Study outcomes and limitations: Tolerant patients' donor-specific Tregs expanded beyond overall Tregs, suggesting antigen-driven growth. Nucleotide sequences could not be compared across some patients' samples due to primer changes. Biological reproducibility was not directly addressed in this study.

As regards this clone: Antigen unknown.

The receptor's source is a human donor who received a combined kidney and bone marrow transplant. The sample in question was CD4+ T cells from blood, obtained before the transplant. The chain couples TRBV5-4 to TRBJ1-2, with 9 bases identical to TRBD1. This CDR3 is CASSRDRGANYGYTF. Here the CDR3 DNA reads TGTGCCAGCAGCCGCGACAGGGGGGCGAACTATGGCTACACCTTC.